This T cell receptor (beta chain) was profiled in a study of identifying expanded T cells in peripheral blood. Trimming took 6 bases from V and 0 from J, leaving 5 bases between them. CDR1 is MNHNS, CDR2 SASEGT, per germline. This CDR3 has 13 residues. For this clone: Its antigen is undetermined.

Assay used: immunoSEQ multiplex PCR; TCRdb lists only in-frame clones, some missing. The sample carries about 80,000 clones, about four fifths recorded once. Study findings and constraints: Approximately two-week clone count variance significantly increased as total template count grew.

The sample consisted of blood. This clonotype was sampled from a person aged 18 to 70 in good health. The genes are TRBV6-1 and TRBJ1-4; possible D gene TRBD1, 5 bases. The CDR3 nucleotides are TGTGCCAGCAGAGGGGCAACTAATGAAAAACTGTTTTTT. Its translation: CASRGATNEKLFF.